The 13 T cell receptor beta chains presented below share a single source sample, sequenced in a study of blood T cell repertoires in COVID-19. The protocol was immunoSEQ multiplex PCR, while the TCRdb copy is restricted to in-frame clones and leaves out a portion. The sample contains about 180,000 clones, 88% of which appear only once. The sequencing sample was made of PBMCs or T cells enriched from blood (not recorded which). The receptor source for this set is a woman aged 18-29 years who had recovered from COVID-19.

The V and J genes are TRBV21-1 and TRBJ1-2. TRBV21-1 is assigned pseudogene status. The CDR3 totals 14 residues. The CDR3 reads CASSKPYKTYGYTF. The DNA of the CDR3 is TGTGCCAGCAGCAAACCCTATAAAACCTATGGCTACACCTTC.

V is TRBV9 and J is TRBJ1-2, with D uncertain. The CDR3 contains 15 residues. V dropped 4 bases and J dropped 4 bases, with 17 bases sitting between them. The germline V gene has CDR1 SGDLS and CDR2 YYNGEE. The CDR3 region is CASSPHEGPLYGYTF. The CDR3 nucleotides are TGTGCCAGCAGCCCCCATGAGGGCCCTCTCTATGGCTACACCTTC.

The chain is built from TRBV6-5 and TRBJ1-6, with 8 bases aligning to TRBD1. From germline, CDR1 is MNHEY and CDR2 SVGAGI. This CDR3 has 16 amino acids. Trimming removed 0 bases from V and 8 bases from J; junction bases left unmatched: 6. CDR3 DNA sequence: TGTGCCAGCAGTTACTCACAGGGGGGAGGGCATTCACCCCTCCACTTT. It encodes CASSYSQGGGHSPLHF.

V and J are TRBV27 and TRBJ2-2, with TRBD2 matching over 10 bases. The CDR3 runs to 17 residues. The trim removed 5 bases at V and 7 bases at J, leaving 13 bases unmatched. From germline, CDR1 is MNHEY and CDR2 SMNVEV (reference sequence). The DNA for the CDR3 is TGTGCCAGCAGTCCTATTAGCGGGGGGAAATTCGGCGGGGAGCTGTTTTTT. Translated: CASSPISGGKFGGELFF.

The chain joins TRBV27 to TRBJ1-4, with TRBD1 as a possible D gene (6 bases). From germline, CDR1 is MNHEY and CDR2 SMNVEV (reference sequence). V was trimmed by 9 bases and J by 5 bases, leaving 16 bases between them. CDR3 length: 14 amino acids. CDR3 DNA: TGTGCCAGTAACCCGACAGGCGCCAATGAAAAACTGTTTTTT. Translation: CASNPTGANEKLFF.

The V call is TRBV5-4, the J call TRBJ1-2; possible D gene TRBD1, 6 bases. This CDR3 contains 13 residues. The germline V gene encodes CDR1 SGHNT and CDR2 YYREEE (reference sequence). V was pared by 4 bases and J by 4 bases, with 11 bases between. For the CDR3, the DNA is TGTGCCAGCAGCCCAGGGGCCGGCTATGGCTACACCTTC. Amino acid sequence: CASSPGAGYGYTF.

The chain has TRBV5-1 and TRBJ2-7, with D uncertain. This CDR3 region has 14 residues. The V end was cut by 2 bases, the J end by 0 bases, with 9 bases between. Germline V lookup: CDR1 SGHRS, CDR2 YFSETQ. CDR3 nucleotides: TGCGCCAGCAGCTTCTCCGGTAGCTCCTACGAGCAGTACTTC. Translation: CASSFSGSSYEQYF.

This chain uses TRBV6-6 with TRBJ1-5; D perhaps matches TRBD1 (6 bases). Germline V CDR1 and CDR2: MNHNY, SVGAGI (reference sequence). Trimming shortened V by 5 bases and J by 1 base, and 15 bases separated the two germline ends. This CDR3 region has 16 residues. The DNA for the CDR3 is TGTGCCAGCAGTCTTATAAGGGGGTCGAGCAATCAGCCCCAGCATTTT. Its translation: CASSLIRGSSNQPQHF.

The chain links TRBV18 to TRBJ1-3; perhaps TRBD1 as D (5 bases). The germline V gene has CDR1 KGHSH and CDR2 LQKENI. There are 16 residues in the CDR3. V gave up 1 base and J gave up 1 base, with 11 bases separating them. CDR3 sequence reads: CASSPQQASSGNTIYF. DNA for the CDR3: TGTGCCAGCTCACCACAACAGGCCTCTTCTGGAAACACCATATATTTT.

V usage is TRBV5-6 and J usage is TRBJ2-3; unclear D gene. Trimming took off 2 bases at V and 2 bases at J, with 9 bases between the two ends. This CDR3 region has 14 residues. Germline V gene data show CDR1 as SGHDT and CDR2 as YYEEEE. The CDR3 is CASSFVANTDTQYF. In nucleotides, the CDR3 is TGTGCCAGCAGCTTCGTCGCGAACACAGATACGCAGTATTTT.

The chain recombines TRBV27 with TRBJ2-1, with unresolved D. Germline assignment: CDR1 MNHEY and CDR2 SMNVEV (reference sequence). Trimming stripped 5 bases from V and 0 bases from J, with 5 bases between. The CDR3 has 13 amino acids. This CDR3 reads CASSLYSYNEQFF. In DNA form, the CDR3 reads TGTGCCAGCAGTCTCTACTCCTACAATGAGCAGTTCTTC.

V usage is TRBV19 and J usage is TRBJ2-5; D may be TRBD2 (5 bases). The ends were cut back, 3 bases at V and 3 bases at J, with 11 bases in the middle. The CDR3 covers 14 residues. CDR1 is LNHDA and CDR2 is SQIVND in the germline V gene (reference sequence). CDR3 amino acids: CASSIVLEEETQYF. The CDR3 nucleotides read TGTGCCAGTAGTATTGTACTAGAGGAAGAGACCCAGTACTTC. Full variable domain (remainder filled in from reference TRBV19 and TRBJ2-5): DGGITQSPKYLFRKEGQNVTLSCEQNLNHDAMYWYRQDPGQGLRLIYYSQIVNDFQKGDIAEGYSVSREKKESFPLTVTSAQKNPTAFYLCASSIVLEEETQYFGPGTRLLVL.

This clone is a singleton in its sample. This sequence joins TRBV11-2 and TRBJ2-5; D may be TRBD2 (6 bases). This CDR3 has 15 amino acids. CDR1 is SGHAT and CDR2 is FQNNGV in the germline V gene. Trimming removed 4 bases at V and 3 bases at J, with 15 bases between. The CDR3 nucleotides are TGTGCCAGCAGCTACAATAGCGGCTCAAAAGAGACCCAGTACTTC. Translated, it gives CASSYNSGSKETQYF. The complete variable domain, with remaining parts taken from reference TRBV11-2 and TRBJ2-5, reads EAGVAQSPRYKIIEKRQSVAFWCNPISGHATLYWYQQILGQGPKLLIQFQNNGVVDDSQLPKDRFSAERLKGVDSTLKIQPAKLEDSAVYLCASSYNSGSKETQYFGPGTRLLVL.